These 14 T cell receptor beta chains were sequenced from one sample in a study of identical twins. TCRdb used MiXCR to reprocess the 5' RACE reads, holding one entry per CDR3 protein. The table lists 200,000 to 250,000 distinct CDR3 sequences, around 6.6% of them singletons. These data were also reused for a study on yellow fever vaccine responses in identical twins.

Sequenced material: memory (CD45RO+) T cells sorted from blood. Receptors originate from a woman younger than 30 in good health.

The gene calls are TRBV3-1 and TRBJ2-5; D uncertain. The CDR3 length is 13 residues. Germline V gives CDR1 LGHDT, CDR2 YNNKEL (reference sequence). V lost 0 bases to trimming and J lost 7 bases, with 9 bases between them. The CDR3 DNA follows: TGTGCCAGCAGCCAAGACCTTCTGGGGACCCAGTACTTC. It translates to CASSQDLLGTQYF.

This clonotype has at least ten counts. CDR3 region: CASSYSAQGTEAFF. The CDR3, as DNA: TGTGCCAGCAGTTACTCGGCCCAGGGGACTGAAGCTTTCTTT. The rearrangement links TRBV6-5 to TRBJ1-1; possibly TRBD1 for D (6 bases). Germline-derived CDR1 and CDR2 are MNHEY and SVGAGI. The V gene lost 0 bases and the J gene lost 5 bases, with 10 bases spanning the gap. The CDR3 runs 14 residues.

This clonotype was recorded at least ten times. CDR3 amino acids: CATNQGLANQPQHF. The CDR3 DNA reads TGTGCCACCAATCAAGGGCTAGCAAATCAGCCCCAGCATTTT. This sequence joins TRBV7-8 and TRBJ1-5; D gene unclear. This CDR3 is built from 14 residues. Trimming cost V 10 bases and J 4 bases, with 17 bases left between them. Germline CDR1 is SGHVS and CDR2 is FQNEAQ.

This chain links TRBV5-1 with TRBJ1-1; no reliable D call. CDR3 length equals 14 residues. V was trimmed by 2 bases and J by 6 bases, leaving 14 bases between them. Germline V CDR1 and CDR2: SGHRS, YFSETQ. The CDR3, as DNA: TGCGCCAGCAGCTTAAGCAACGGAAACGCTGAAGCTTTCTTT. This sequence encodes CASSLSNGNAEAFF.

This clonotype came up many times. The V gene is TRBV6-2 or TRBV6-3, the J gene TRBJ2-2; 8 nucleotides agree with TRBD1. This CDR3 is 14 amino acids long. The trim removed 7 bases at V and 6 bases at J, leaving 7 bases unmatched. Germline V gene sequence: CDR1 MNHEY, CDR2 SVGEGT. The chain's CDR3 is CASIRQGAAGELFF. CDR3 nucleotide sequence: TGTGCCAGCATACGGCAGGGGGCGGCCGGGGAGCTGTTTTTT.

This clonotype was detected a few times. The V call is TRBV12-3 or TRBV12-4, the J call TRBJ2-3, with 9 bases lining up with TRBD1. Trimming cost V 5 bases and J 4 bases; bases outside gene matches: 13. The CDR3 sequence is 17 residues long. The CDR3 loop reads CASSQNTGTGRADTQYF. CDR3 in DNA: TGTGCCAGCAGTCAAAATACCGGGACAGGGCGCGCAGATACGCAGTATTTT.

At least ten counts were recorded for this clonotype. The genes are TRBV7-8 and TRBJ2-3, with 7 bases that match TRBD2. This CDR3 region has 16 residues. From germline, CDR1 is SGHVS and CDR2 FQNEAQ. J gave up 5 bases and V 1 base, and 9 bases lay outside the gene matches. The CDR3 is CASSLVASGTLDTQYF. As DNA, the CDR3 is TGTGCCAGCAGCTTAGTGGCTAGCGGAACTTTAGATACGCAGTATTTT.

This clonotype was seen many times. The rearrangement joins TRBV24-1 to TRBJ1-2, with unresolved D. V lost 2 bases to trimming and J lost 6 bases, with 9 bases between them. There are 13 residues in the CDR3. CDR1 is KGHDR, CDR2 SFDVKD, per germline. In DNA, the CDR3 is TGTGCCACCAGTGATTCGATCCATAATGGCTACACCTTC. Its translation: CATSDSIHNGYTF.

This chain's CDR3 is CASSQERRGASGANVLTF. As DNA, the CDR3 is TGCGCCAGCAGCCAAGAAAGGCGAGGCGCGTCTGGGGCCAACGTCCTGACTTTC. The chain has TRBV4-1 and TRBJ2-6; D gene unclear. V gave up 0 bases and J gave up 1 base, with 13 bases separating them. The CDR3 sequence is 18 residues long. From germline, CDR1 is MGHRA and CDR2 YSYEKL.

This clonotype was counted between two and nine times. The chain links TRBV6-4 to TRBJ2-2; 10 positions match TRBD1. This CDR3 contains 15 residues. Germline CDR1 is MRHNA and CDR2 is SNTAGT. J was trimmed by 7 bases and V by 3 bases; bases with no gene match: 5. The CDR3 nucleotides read TGTGCCAGCAGTGAGCAGACAGGGGGCGTCGGGGAGCTGTTTTTT. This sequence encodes CASSEQTGGVGELFF.

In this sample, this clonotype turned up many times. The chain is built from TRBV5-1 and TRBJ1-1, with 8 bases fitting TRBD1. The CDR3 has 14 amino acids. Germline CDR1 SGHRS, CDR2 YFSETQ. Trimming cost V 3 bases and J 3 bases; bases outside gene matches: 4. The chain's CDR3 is CASSWTGRDTEAFF. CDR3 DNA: TGCGCCAGCAGCTGGACAGGGAGGGACACTGAAGCTTTCTTT.

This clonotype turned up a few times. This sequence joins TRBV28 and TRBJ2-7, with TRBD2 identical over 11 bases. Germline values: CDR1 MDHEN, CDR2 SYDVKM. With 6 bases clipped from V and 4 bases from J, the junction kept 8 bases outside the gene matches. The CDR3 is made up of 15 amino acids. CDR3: CASRHFRLAGYEQYF. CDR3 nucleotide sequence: TGTGCCAGCAGACACTTCAGACTAGCGGGGTACGAGCAGTACTTC.

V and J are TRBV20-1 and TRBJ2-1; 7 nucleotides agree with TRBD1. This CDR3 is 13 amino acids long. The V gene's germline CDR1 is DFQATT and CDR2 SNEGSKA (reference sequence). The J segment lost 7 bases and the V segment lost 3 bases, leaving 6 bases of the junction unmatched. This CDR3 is CSARGQSENEQFF. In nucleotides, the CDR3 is TGCAGTGCTAGGGGACAGTCAGAAAATGAGCAGTTCTTC.

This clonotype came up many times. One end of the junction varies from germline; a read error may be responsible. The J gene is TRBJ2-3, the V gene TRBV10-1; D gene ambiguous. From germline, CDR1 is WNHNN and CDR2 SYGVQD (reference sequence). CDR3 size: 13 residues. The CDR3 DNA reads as TGCGCCAGCAGCGAGTACCCCACAGATACGCAGTATTTT. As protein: CASSEYPTDTQYF.